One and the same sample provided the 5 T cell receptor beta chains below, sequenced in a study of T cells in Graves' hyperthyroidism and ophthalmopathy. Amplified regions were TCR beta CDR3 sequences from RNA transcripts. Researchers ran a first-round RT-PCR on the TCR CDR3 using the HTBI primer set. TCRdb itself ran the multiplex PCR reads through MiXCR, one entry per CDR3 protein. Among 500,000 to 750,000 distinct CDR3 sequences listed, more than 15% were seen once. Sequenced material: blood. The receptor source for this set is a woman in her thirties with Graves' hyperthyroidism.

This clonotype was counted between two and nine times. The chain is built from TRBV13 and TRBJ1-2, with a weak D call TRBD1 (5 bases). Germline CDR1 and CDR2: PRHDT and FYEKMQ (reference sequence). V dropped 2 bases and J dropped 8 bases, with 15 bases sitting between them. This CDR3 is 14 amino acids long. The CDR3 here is CASSLQGGLYGYTF. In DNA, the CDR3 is TGTGCCAGCAGCTTACAGGGAGGGCTCTACGGCTACACCTTC.

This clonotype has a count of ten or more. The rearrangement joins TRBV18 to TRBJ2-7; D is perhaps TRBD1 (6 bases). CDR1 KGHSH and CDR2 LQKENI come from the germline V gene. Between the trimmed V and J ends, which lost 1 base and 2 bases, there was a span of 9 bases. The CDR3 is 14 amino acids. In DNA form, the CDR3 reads TGTGCCAGCTCACCACGGGACACGGCCTACGAGCAGTACTTC. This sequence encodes CASSPRDTAYEQYF.

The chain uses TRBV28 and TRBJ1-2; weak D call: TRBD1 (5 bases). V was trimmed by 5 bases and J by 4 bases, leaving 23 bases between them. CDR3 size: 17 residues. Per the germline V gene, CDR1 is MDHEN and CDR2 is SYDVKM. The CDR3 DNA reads TGTGCCAGCAGTGCGTCAGATAGGGGCGCATCCCTCTATGGCTACACCTTC. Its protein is CASSASDRGASLYGYTF.

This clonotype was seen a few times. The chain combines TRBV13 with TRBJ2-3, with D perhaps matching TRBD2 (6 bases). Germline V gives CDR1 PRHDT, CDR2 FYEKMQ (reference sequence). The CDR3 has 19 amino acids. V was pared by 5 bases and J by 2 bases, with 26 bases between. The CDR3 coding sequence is TGTGCCAGCAGCCCCAATTACCGGGACTTCAGCCCTCACACAGATACGCAGTATTTT. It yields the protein CASSPNYRDFSPHTDTQYF.

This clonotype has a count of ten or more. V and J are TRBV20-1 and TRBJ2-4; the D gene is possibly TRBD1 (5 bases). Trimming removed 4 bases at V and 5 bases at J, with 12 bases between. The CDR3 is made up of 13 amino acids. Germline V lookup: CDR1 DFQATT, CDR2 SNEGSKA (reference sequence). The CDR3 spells CSANGQSENIQYF. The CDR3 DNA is TGCAGTGCTAACGGACAATCGGAAAACATTCAGTACTTC.